The clone carrying this T cell receptor (beta chain) was counted ten times or more. Molecules of cDNA were individually given unique molecular identifiers that were attached to them. MiXCR was run by TCRdb on the 5' RACE reads, yielding one entry per CDR3 protein. The data show 95,000 to 150,000 distinct CDR3 sequences, with around 14% seen just once and 21% held by the top ten. This specimen belongs to a study of early T cells in non-severe SARS-CoV-2 infection. The TCR sequence derives from an adult who was a healthcare worker with PCR-confirmed SARS-CoV-2 infection or an uninfected control (not recorded which). The sequencing sample was made of whole blood.

CDR3 DNA sequence: TGTGCCAGCAGCCCGACGGTGGGCATCGAGCAGTACTTC. Translating gives CASSPTVGIEQYF. The V gene is TRBV14, the J gene TRBJ2-7; D is unclear. This CDR3 has 13 residues. Germline assignment: CDR1 SGHDN and CDR2 FVKESK. Trimming took 4 bases from V and 6 from J, leaving 13 bases between them.